This is a list of T cell receptor beta chains from one sample in a study of blood T cell repertoires in COVID-19. The protocol was immunoSEQ multiplex PCR, while the TCRdb copy is restricted to in-frame clones and leaves out a portion. The profile shows roughly 100,000 clones, approximately 84% of them singletons. The sequencing input was peripheral blood. The origin of the receptors is a man aged 40-49 years with active or convalescent COVID-19. Both conserved end residues are part of each CDR3. D genes are given only for firm matches. Clone sizes are given selectively: once, few, many, or a class where the clone is expanded.

V gene	J gene	clone size	D gene	CDR3 DNA	CDR3 protein
TRBV2	TRBJ2-1	-	-	TGTGCCAGCAGTGAAGCAGGGGCTGCCGGGAGCAATGAGCAGTTCTTC	CASSEAGAAGSNEQFF
TRBV3-1/TRBV3-2	TRBJ2-7	-	TRBD1	TGTGCCAGCAGCCAAAGGTACAGGGGGCAGTACTTC	CASSQRYRGQYF
TRBV6-1	TRBJ1-1	-	-	TGTGCCAGCAGTGAAGCGGAGTTTGGGGGGTTGAACACTGAAGCTTTCTTT	CASSEAEFGGLNTEAFF
TRBV6-5	TRBJ2-7	-	TRBD1	TGTGCCAGCAGGGACAGGGACCTCTACGAGCAGTACTTC	CASRDRDLYEQYF
TRBV6-4	TRBJ2-2	-	-	TGTGCCAGCAGTGCAGGCAGGAACACCGGGGAGCTGTTTTTT	CASSAGRNTGELFF
TRBV3-1/TRBV3-2	TRBJ2-1	-	-	TGTGCCAGCAGCCAAGATACAGACAATGAGCAGTTCTTC	CASSQDTDNEQFF
TRBV7-2	TRBJ1-4	-	TRBD1	TGTGCCAGCAGCTTTCAGGGGGCAACGATAGCTAATGAAAAACTGTTTTTT	CASSFQGATIANEKLFF
TRBV2	TRBJ1-5	-	-	TGTGCCAGCAGTGAAGCCCGGGAAACACAGCCCCAGCATTTT	CASSEARETQPQHF
TRBV6-5	TRBJ1-1	few	-	TGTGCCAGCAGTTCAAACACTGAAGCTTTCTTT	CASSSNTEAFF
TRBV20-1	TRBJ2-3	-	TRBD2	TGCAGTGCAAGTCTACTAGCGGGGGGGCTGGATACGCAGTATTTT	CSASLLAGGLDTQYF
TRBV19	TRBJ1-4	-	-	TGTGCCAGTACCCTGGGAGGGGTGATTGGCGAAAAACTGTTTTTT	CASTLGGVIGEKLFF
TRBV18	TRBJ1-6	-	TRBD1	TGTGCCAGCTCACCGGAGAGGACAGGTGGAAATTCACCCCTCCACTTT	CASSPERTGGNSPLHF
TRBV4-2	TRBJ2-3	-	TRBD2	TGTGCCAGCAGCCAAGAGCGGGGGGCTTCAGATACGCAGTATTTT	CASSQERGASDTQYF
TRBV7-6	TRBJ2-5	-	TRBD1	TGTGCCAGCAGCTTAGGGACAGGGGAGGGAGAGACCCAGTACTTC	CASSLGTGEGETQYF
TRBV12-5	TRBJ2-7	few	-	TGTGCTCCGTACTACGAGCAGTACTTC	CAPYYEQYF
TRBV12-3/TRBV12-4	TRBJ2-1	-	-	TGTGCCAGCAGTTTTCGGGGTGAGCAGTTCTTC	CASSFRGEQFF
TRBV18	TRBJ2-7	-	TRBD2	TGTGCCAGCTCACTAAGCGGGGGGGATTCCTACGAGCAGTACTTC	CASSLSGGDSYEQYF
TRBV4-3	TRBJ1-1	-	TRBD1	TGCGCCAGCAGCCAAAGGGACAGGAGCCCTGAAGCTTTCTTT	CASSQRDRSPEAFF
TRBV11-1	TRBJ2-5	-	TRBD2	TGTGCCAGCAGCTTAGTGGCGGGGGGCCTGCAGAAGACCCAGTACTTC	CASSLVAGGLQKTQYF
TRBV29-1	TRBJ1-1	-	-	TGCAGCGTTGACCAGGGCAACACTGAAGCTTTCTTT	CSVDQGNTEAFF
TRBV6-5	TRBJ2-3	-	-	TGTGCCAGCAGTTACGGGCAGGGTACGCAGTATTTT	CASSYGQGTQYF
TRBV24-1	TRBJ2-5	-	-	TGTGCCACCAGTGATTCCCTTGGCGAGACCCAGTACTTC	CATSDSLGETQYF
TRBV5-1	TRBJ1-5	-	-	TGCGCCAGCAGCCTGGGAGGACAGTACCAGCCCCAGCATTTT	CASSLGGQYQPQHF
TRBV5-1	TRBJ1-1	-	-	TGCGCCAGCAGCCCCGGACATAACACTGAAGCTTTCTTT	CASSPGHNTEAFF